This TCR beta chain was found in a study of shared clonotypes between healthy human individuals. Study as a whole: Every donor yielded three CD4 naive, three CD4 memory, two CD8 naive and one CD8 memory plate.

Assay execution took place at the deep level. The assay was immunoSEQ multiplex PCR, and TCRdb's table has in-frame clones only and misses some. The repertoire holds over 2 million clones, with around 96% as singletons. Germline trimming cut 2 bases from V and 9 bases from J; bases unmatched to any gene: 8. CDR1 SGHDT and CDR2 YYEEEE come from the germline V gene. The CDR3 extends over 15 amino acids. Naive CD8 cells lacked CD45RO and underwent positive selection for CCR7, leaving out terminally differentiated effector memory CD45RA+ cells. J is TRBJ2-1 and V is TRBV5-6, with TRBD2 matching 10 bases. Material for sequencing was naive CD8+ T cells sorted from blood. The origin of this receptor is a man in his late teens or twenties in good health. The CDR3 DNA is TGTGCCAGCAGCTTTCCTAGCGGGAGTGGTAGTGAGCAGTTCTTC. Residues: CASSFPSGSGSEQFF.